The present T cell receptor (beta chain) was sequenced within a study of graft-versus-host responses after intestinal transplantation. About the study: Those transplanted obtained multivisceral, liver-intestinal, or isolated intestinal grafts. Study results and limitations: Some GvH clones were seen earlier in gut or blood, suggesting intestinal origin.

TCRdb keeps only in-frame clones here, not all; method: immunoSEQ multiplex PCR. The repertoire holds about 21,000 clones, roughly 92% seen once, with around two fifths in the top ten. This CDR3 is 14 amino acids long. V lost 3 bases, J lost 4 bases, and 5 bases stayed unmatched. The germline gives CDR1 MNHNS, CDR2 SASEGT. With respect to this clone: The antigen remains undetermined.

The chain links TRBV6-1 to TRBJ1-2; 7 nucleotides align to TRBD1. The receptor's source is a human patient who received an intestinal transplant, so some T cells may come from the graft donor. Sequenced here: PBMCs, sampled roughly 260 days after intestinal transplant. The CDR3 nucleotides read TGTGCCAGCAGTGATGGGGACAGTAGCTATGGCTACACCTTC. Its translation is CASSDGDSSYGYTF.